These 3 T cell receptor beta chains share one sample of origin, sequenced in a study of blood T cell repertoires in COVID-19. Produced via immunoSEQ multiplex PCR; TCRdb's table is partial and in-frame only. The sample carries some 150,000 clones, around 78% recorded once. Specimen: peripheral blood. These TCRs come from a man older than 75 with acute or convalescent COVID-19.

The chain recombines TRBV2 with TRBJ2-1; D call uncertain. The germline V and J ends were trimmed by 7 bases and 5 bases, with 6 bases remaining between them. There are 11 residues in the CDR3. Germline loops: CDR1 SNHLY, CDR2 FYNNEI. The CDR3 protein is CASKYNNEQFF. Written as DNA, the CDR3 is TGTGCCAGCAAATACAACAATGAGCAGTTCTTC.

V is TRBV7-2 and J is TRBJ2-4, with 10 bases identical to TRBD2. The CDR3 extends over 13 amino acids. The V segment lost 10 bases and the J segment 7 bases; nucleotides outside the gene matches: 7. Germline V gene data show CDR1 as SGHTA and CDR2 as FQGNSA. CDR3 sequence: CAIAGGSPNIQYF. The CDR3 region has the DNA TGTGCCATAGCGGGGGGATCCCCCAACATTCAGTACTTC.

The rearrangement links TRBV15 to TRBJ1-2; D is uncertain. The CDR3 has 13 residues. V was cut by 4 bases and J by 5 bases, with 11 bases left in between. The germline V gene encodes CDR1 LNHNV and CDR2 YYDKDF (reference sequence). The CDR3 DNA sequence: TGTGCCACCAGCACCCAACGGGAGTATGGCTACACCTTC. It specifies CATSTQREYGYTF.